The T cell receptor beta chain described here comes from a study of shared clonotypes between healthy human individuals. Clones were read by immunoSEQ multiplex PCR, and TCRdb kept only the in-frame ones, dropping some. This table holds hundreds of thousands of clones, around 78% found once. Trimming removed 4 bases at V and 6 bases at J, with 9 bases between. Germline lookup yields CDR1 LNHDA and CDR2 SQIVND (reference sequence). CDR3 length: 13 residues. This TCR came from a woman aged 25 to 45 in good health. The rearrangement uses TRBV19 and TRBJ1-4, with no clear D. Sample: memory CD4+ T cells sorted from blood. The subset here: CD45RA-negative fraction. CDR3 protein: CASSRAMDEKLFF. The DNA for the CDR3 is TGTGCCAGTAGTAGGGCAATGGATGAAAAACTGTTTTTT.